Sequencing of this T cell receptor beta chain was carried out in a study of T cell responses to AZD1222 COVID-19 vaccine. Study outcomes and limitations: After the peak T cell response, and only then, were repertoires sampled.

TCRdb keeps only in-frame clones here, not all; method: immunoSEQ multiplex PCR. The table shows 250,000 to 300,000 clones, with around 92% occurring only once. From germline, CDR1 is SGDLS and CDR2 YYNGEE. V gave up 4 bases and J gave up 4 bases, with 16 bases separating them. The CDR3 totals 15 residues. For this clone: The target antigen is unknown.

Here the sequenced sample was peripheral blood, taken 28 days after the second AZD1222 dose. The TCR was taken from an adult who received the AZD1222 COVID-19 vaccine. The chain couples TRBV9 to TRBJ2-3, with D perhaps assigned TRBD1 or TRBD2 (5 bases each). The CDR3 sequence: CASSLWGTAADTQYF. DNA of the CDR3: TGTGCCAGCAGCCTATGGGGGACGGCGGCAGATACGCAGTATTTT. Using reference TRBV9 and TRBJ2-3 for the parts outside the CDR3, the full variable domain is DSGVTQTPKHLITATGQRVTLRCSPRSGDLSVYWYQQSLDQGLQFLIQYYNGEERAKGNILERFSAQQFPDLHSELNLSSLELGDSALYFCASSLWGTAADTQYFGPGTRLTVL.